This TCR beta chain was obtained from a study of post-analysis software for immune sequencing data. About the study: The cohort encompassed relapsing-remitting, secondary progressive and progressive-relapsing multiple sclerosis disease courses. Study outcomes and limitations: Included in a set of roughly 5 TRBV segments more frequent in patients than controls were TRBV5-6, TRBV5-1 and TRBV20-1. Samples sharing a preparation batch grouped tightly together when assessed by F measure. Controls had significantly higher normalized Chao1 diversity than multiple sclerosis patients.

This CDR3 is built from 15 residues. The germline V and J ends were trimmed by 5 bases and 4 bases, with 17 bases remaining between them. Germline V gene lookup returns CDR1 MDHEN and CDR2 SYDVKM. Built from TCR beta cDNA, the libraries had unique molecular identifiers in them. About 500,000 cDNA molecules came from around 0.96 to 9.9 million T cells. TCRdb re-called the PCR reads through MiXCR, storing one row per CDR3 protein. The sample carries approximately 440,000 distinct CDR3 sequences, 40% to 55% recorded once. A few counts support this clonotype. Its target is unknown. Source material: blood. This receptor was taken from a girl between 10 and 17 years old with multiple sclerosis. The V and J genes are TRBV28 and TRBJ1-2; the D is unclear. CDR3: CASSPGELHSYGYTF. CDR3 coding DNA: TGTGCCAGCAGTCCGGGAGAGCTACATTCCTATGGCTACACCTTC.